This entry features one T cell receptor (beta chain) sequence. What it binds is not known. The PCR used 60 Vbeta and 13 Jbeta primers. Sequencing used immunoSEQ multiplex PCR; TCRdb keeps in-frame clones, though not all of them. Of 200,000 to 250,000 clones in the sample, approximately 84% were seen once. These data belong to a study of cytomegalovirus exposure and HLA in healthy donors. General observations from the study: The authors confirmed in vitro that a few CMV-associated chains were specific for CMV antigens. Later on, an analysis found that several of the most significant clusters appeared to be linked to common viral pathogens, which included parvovirus B19.

This CDR3 is built from 18 residues. V lost 8 bases to trimming and J lost 2 bases; unmatched junction nucleotides: 15. Germline CDR1 is MDHEN and CDR2 is SYDVKM. J is TRBJ2-3 and V is TRBV28, with TRBD2 matching 11 bases. The sequenced sample consisted of PBMCs. This TCR was recovered from a woman between 40 and 55 years old in good health and CMV-seronegative. CDR3 DNA sequence: TGTGCCAGCTGTAGAGACGCGTCTAGCGGGGGGCACACAGATACGCAGTATTTT. Protein: CASCRDASSGGHTDTQYF.